One T cell receptor (beta chain) is described in this entry. The data derive from a study of CD8+CD57+ T cells in acquired aplastic anemia. V lost 5 bases to trimming and J lost 7 bases, with 20 bases between them. The CDR3 loop spans 15 amino acids. Germline CDR1 LNHNV, CDR2 YYDKDF (reference sequence). The template for TCR beta VDJ and CDR3 sequence profiling was genomic DNA. Each CDR3 protein gets one entry after TCRdb re-called the reads with MiXCR. The data hold hundreds of thousands of distinct CDR3 sequences, with 65% to 80% observed a single time. This sequence was found in a human donor in good health, serving as a control. Sample: sorted CD4+, CD8+, or CD8+CD57+ T cells (not recorded which) from PBMCs. This rearrangement joins TRBV15 to TRBJ1-2; D remains unclear. The CDR3 loop is CATSRSREGFSGYTF. The CDR3 region has the DNA TGTGCCACCAGCCGCAGTAGGGAAGGTTTCTCTGGCTACACCTTC.